This T cell receptor (beta chain) was profiled in a study of siplizumab effects on memory and regulatory T cells. Generated by immunoSEQ multiplex PCR, the TCRdb table keeps only in-frame clones and is missing some. The sample includes 95,000 to 100,000 clones, 92% of them seen just once. The CDR3 runs to 15 residues. CDR1 SNHLY and CDR2 FYNNEI come from the germline V gene. Trimming took 7 bases from V and 5 from J, leaving 17 bases between them. The V gene is TRBV2, the J gene TRBJ1-4, with D unclear. What was sequenced was non-Treg CD4+ T cells sorted from blood. This TCR was sampled from a human donor in good health. The CDR3 nucleotides read TGTGCCAGCACGGAACGCGGTCAGGCGAATGAAAAACTGTTTTTT. This encodes CASTERGQANEKLFF. Together with reference TRBV2 and TRBJ1-4, the CDR3 gives the full variable domain: EPEVTQTPSHQVTQMGQEVILRCVPISNHLYFYWYRQILGQKVEFLVSFYNNEISEKSEIFDDQFSVERPDGSNFTLKIRSTKLEDSAMYFCASTERGQANEKLFFGSGTQLSVL.